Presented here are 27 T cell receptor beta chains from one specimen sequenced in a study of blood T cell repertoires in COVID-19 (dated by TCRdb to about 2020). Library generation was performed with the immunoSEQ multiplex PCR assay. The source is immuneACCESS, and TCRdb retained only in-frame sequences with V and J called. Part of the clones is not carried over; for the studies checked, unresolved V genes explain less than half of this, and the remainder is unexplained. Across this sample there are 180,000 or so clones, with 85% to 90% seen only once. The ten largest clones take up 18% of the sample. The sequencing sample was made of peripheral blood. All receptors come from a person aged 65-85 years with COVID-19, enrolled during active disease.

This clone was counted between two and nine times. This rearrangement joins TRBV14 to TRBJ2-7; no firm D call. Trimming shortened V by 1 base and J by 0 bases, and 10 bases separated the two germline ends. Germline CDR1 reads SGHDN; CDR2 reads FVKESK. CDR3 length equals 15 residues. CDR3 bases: TGTGCCAGCAGCCAAGCTTTGCTAAGCTCCTACGAGCAGTACTTC. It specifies CASSQALLSSYEQYF.

CDR3 bases: TGTGCCAGCAGCCGACTCAGCGGCACAGATACGCAGTATTTT. This gives the protein CASSRLSGTDTQYF. J is TRBJ2-3 and V is TRBV4-2; the D is unclear. The V gene lost 4 bases and the J gene lost 1 base, with 9 bases spanning the gap. Germline V gene data show CDR1 as LGHNA and CDR2 as YNFKEQ. The CDR3 runs 14 residues.

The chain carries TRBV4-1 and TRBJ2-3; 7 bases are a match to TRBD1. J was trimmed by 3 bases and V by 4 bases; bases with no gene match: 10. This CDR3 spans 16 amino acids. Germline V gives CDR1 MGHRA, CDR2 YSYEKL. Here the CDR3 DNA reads TGCGCCAGCAGCCGAGGGCCTGAACAGGGGACAGATACGCAGTATTTT. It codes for CASSRGPEQGTDTQYF.

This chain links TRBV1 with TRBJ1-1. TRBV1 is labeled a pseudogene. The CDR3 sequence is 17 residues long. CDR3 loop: CTSSQVISGEVNTEAFF. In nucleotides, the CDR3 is TGCACCAGCAGCCAAGTTATATCGGGGGAGGTGAACACTGAAGCTTTCTTT.

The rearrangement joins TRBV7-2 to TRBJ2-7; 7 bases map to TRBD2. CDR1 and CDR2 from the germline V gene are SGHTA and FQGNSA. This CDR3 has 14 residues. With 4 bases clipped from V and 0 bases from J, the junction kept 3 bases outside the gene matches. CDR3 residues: CASSWEGNSYEQYF. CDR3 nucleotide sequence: TGTGCCAGCAGCTGGGAGGGGAACTCCTACGAGCAGTACTTC. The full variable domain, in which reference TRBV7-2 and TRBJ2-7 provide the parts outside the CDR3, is GAGVSQSPSNKVTEKGKDVELRCDPISGHTALYWYRQSLGQGLEFLIYFQGNSAPDKSGLPSDRFSAERTGGSVSTLTIQRTQQEDSAVYLCASSWEGNSYEQYFGPGTRLTVT.

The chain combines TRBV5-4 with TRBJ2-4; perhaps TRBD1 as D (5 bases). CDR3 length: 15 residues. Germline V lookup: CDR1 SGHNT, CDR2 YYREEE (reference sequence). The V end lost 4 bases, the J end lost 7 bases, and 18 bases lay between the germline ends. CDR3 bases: TGTGCCAGCAGCCGCGGACATCCTTCAACCAACATTCAGTACTTC. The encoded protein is CASSRGHPSTNIQYF.

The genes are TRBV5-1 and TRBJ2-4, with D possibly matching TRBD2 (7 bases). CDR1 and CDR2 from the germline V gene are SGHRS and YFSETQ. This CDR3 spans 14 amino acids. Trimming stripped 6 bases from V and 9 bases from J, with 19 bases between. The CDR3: CASKERNREGIQYF. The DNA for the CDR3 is TGCGCCAGCAAGGAGAGGAACAGGGAGGGCATTCAGTACTTC.

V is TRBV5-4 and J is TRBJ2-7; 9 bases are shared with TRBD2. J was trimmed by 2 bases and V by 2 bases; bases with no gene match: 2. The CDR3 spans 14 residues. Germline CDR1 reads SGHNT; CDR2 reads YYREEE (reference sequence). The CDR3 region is CASSFSGGPYEQYF. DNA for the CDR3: TGTGCCAGCAGCTTTAGCGGGGGACCCTACGAGCAGTACTTC.

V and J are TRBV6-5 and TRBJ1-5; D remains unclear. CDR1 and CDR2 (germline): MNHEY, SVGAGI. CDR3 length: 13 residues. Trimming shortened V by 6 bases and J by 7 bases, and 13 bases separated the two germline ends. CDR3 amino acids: CASSDTVGQPQHF. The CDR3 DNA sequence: TGTGCCAGCAGCGACACGGTCGGACAGCCCCAGCATTTT.

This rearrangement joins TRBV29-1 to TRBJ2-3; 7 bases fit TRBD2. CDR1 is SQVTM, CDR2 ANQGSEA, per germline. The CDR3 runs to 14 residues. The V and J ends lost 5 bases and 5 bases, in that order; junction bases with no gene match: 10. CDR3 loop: CSVTPSGRGDTQYF. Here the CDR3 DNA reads TGCAGCGTTACCCCTAGCGGACGCGGAGATACGCAGTATTTT.

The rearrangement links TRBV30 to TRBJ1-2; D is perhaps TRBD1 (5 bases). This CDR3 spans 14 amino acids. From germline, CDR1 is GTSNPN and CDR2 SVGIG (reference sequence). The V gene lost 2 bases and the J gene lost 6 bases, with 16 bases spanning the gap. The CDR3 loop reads CAWSRGVGLNGYTF. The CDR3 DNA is TGTGCCTGGAGTCGGGGGGTAGGGCTAAATGGCTACACCTTC.

CDR3: CASSFRPSSYNEQFF. In DNA form, the CDR3 reads TGTGCCAGCAGTTTCAGGCCAAGCTCCTACAATGAGCAGTTCTTC. The rearrangement links TRBV5-6 to TRBJ2-1; D ambiguous. The germline gives CDR1 SGHDT, CDR2 YYEEEE. Trimming removed 5 bases at V and 0 bases at J, with 12 bases between. This CDR3 comprises 15 residues.

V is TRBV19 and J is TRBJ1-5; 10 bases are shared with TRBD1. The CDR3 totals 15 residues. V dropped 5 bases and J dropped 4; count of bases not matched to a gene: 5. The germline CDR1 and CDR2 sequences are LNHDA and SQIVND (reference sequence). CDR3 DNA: TGTGCCAGTAGTCCACGGACAGGGGGTAATCAGCCCCAGCATTTT. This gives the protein CASSPRTGGNQPQHF.

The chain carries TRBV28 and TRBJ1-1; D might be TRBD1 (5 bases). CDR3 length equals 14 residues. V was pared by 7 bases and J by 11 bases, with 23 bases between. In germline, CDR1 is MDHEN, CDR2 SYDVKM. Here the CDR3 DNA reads TGTGCCAGCAAAAAACCGGGGGGGATGCGGTTGGCTTTCTTT. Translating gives CASKKPGGMRLAFF.

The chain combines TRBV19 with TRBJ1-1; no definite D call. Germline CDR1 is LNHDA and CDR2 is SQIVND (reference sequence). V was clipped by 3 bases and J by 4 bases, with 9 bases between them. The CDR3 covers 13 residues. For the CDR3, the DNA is TGTGCCAGTAGTATCGGGGTAGTCACTGAAGCTTTCTTT. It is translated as CASSIGVVTEAFF.

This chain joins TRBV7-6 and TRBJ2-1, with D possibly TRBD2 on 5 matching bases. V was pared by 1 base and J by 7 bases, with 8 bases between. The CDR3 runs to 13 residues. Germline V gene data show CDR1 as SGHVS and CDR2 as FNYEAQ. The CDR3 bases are TGTGCCAGCAGCTTAGGGGAGCGGAATGAGCAGTTCTTC. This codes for CASSLGERNEQFF.

CDR3 in amino acids: CASSIPPQREAQETQYF. The CDR3 DNA follows: TGTGCCAGCAGCATTCCGCCACAGCGGGAGGCCCAAGAGACCCAGTACTTC. The chain carries TRBV21-1 and TRBJ2-5; the D call in the table, TRBD2, was not verified against the DNA. TRBV21-1 is recorded as a pseudogene. The CDR3 is 17 amino acids.

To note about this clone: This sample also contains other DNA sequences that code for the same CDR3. CDR3 nucleotides: TGTGCCAGCAGCGGTACAGGGGGCAATCAGCCCCAGCATTTT. Its translation: CASSGTGGNQPQHF. The chain combines TRBV2 with TRBJ1-5; 7 bases are shared with TRBD1. Germline V gives CDR1 SNHLY, CDR2 FYNNEI. The V and J ends lost 6 bases and 2 bases, in that order; junction bases with no gene match: 4. The CDR3 has 14 residues.

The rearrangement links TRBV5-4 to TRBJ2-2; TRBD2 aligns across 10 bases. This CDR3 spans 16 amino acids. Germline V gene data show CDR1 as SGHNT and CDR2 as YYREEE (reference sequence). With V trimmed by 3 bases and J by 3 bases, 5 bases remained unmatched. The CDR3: CASSWGGTSDTGELFF. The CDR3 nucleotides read TGTGCCAGCAGCTGGGGAGGGACTAGCGACACCGGGGAGCTGTTTTTT.

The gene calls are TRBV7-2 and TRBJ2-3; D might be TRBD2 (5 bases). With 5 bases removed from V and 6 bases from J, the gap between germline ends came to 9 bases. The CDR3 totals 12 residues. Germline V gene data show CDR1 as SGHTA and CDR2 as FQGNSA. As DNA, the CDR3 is TGTGCCAGCAGCCGAGGGTCCGATACGCAGTATTTT. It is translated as CASSRGSDTQYF.

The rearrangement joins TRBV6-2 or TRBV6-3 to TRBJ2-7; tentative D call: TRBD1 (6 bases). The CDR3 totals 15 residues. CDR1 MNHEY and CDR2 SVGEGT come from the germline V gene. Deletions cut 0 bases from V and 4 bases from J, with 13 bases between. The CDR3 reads CASSYSTGTTYEQYF. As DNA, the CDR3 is TGTGCCAGCAGTTACTCCACCGGGACAACTTACGAGCAGTACTTC.

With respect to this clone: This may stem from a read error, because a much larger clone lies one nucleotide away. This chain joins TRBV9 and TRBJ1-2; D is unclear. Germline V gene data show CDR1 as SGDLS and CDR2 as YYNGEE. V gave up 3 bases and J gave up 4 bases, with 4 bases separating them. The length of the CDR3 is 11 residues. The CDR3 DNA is TGTGCCAGCAGCGCCGGCTATGGCTACACCTTC. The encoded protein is CASSAGYGYTF.

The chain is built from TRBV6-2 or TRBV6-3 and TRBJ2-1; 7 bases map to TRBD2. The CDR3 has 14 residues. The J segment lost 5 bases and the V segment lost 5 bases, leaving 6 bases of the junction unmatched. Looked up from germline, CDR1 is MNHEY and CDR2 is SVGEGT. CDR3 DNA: TGTGCCAGCAGTAATCCGGGACTAAACAATGAGCAGTTCTTC. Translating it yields CASSNPGLNNEQFF.

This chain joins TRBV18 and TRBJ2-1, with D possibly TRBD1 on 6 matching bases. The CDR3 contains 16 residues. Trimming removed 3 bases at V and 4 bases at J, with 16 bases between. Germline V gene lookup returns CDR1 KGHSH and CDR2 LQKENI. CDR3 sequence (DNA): TGTGCCAGCTCACCCCCCGTGGGGGCCCTATACAATGAGCAGTTCTTC. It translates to CASSPPVGALYNEQFF.

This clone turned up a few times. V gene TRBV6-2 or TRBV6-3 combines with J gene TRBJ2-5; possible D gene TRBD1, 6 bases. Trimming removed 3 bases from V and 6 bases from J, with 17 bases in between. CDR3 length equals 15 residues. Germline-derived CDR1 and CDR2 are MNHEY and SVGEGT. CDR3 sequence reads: CASSYLGTGRQTQYF. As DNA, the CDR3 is TGTGCCAGCAGTTATTTGGGTACAGGGCGACAGACCCAGTACTTC.

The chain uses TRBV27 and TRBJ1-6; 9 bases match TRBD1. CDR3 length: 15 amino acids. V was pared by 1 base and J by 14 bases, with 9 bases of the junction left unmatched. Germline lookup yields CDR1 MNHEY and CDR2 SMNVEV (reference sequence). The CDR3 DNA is TGTGCCAGCAGTTTATTCGGGACAGGGTCTAGGGCCCTCCACTTT. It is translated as CASSLFGTGSRALHF.

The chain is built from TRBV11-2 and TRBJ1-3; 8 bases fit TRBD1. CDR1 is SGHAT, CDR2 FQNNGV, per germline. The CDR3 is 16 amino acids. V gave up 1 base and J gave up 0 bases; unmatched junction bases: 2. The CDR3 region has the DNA TGTGCCAGCAGCTTAGGACAGGGGAACTCTGGAAACACCATATATTTT. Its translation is CASSLGQGNSGNTIYF.